This entry lists 9 T cell receptor beta chains sequenced from one sample in a study of sequential checkpoint blockade in melanoma. TCRdb's copy holds only in-frame clones and misses some; the assay was immunoSEQ multiplex PCR. Seen here are 9,500 to 12,000 clones, roughly 52% observed once, and the top ten hold approximately 16%. The treatment is: randomized to nivolumab then ipilimumab (arm A) or the reverse (arm B). The sequencing here drew on CD8+ T cells sorted from blood (inferred from file names), taken from a patient given nivolumab and ipilimumab in sequence. These receptors were collected from a human donor with melanoma.

The chain is built from TRBV28 and TRBJ1-5, with a possible D match to TRBD1 (6 bases). The V gene lost 4 bases and the J gene lost 2 bases, with 24 bases spanning the gap. CDR3 length: 19 amino acids. CDR1 and CDR2 from the germline V gene are MDHEN and SYDVKM. In DNA form, the CDR3 reads TGTGCCAGCAGTTCTCTCTGGGACAATTGGATCGAGGGCAATCAGCCCCAGCATTTT. Translation: CASSSLWDNWIEGNQPQHF.

The chain has TRBV6-6 and TRBJ2-2, with D possibly matching TRBD1 (6 bases). Trimming took off 0 bases at V and 1 base at J, with 9 bases between the two ends. Germline assignment: CDR1 MNHNY and CDR2 SVGAGI (reference sequence). The CDR3 has 16 amino acids. The CDR3 protein is CASSYSRTENTGELFF. The CDR3 coding sequence is TGTGCCAGCAGTTACTCGAGGACAGAGAACACCGGGGAGCTGTTTTTT.

The chain uses TRBV9 and TRBJ2-7; D possibly corresponds to TRBD1 (5 bases). This CDR3 is 14 amino acids long. V lost 3 bases and J 3 bases, leaving 13 bases between the germline ends. CDR1 and CDR2 (germline): SGDLS, YYNGEE. Here the CDR3 DNA reads TGTGCCAGCAGCGCAACTGACAGTCACTACGAGCAGTACTTC. This codes for CASSATDSHYEQYF.

This clone showed up just once. The chain has TRBV7-6 and TRBJ2-7; TRBD1 agrees at 9 bases. Unmatched junction bases numbered 11, after V lost 5 bases and J lost 3 bases. The germline gives CDR1 SGHVS, CDR2 FNYEAQ. The length of the CDR3 is 16 residues. The CDR3 DNA is TGTGCCAGCAGCCCCCGTCGGGGACAGGGCCTCTACGAGCAGTACTTC. As protein: CASSPRRGQGLYEQYF.

The chain recombines TRBV7-2 with TRBJ2-5, with 8 bases matching TRBD2. The tail of the sequence fits TRBJ2-7 better, so the J call may be wrong. CDR1 and CDR2 from the germline V gene are SGHTA and FQGNSA. This CDR3 region has 17 residues. The CDR3 is CASSLDIGERGYDEQYF. Written as DNA, the CDR3 is TGTGCCAGCAGCTTAGACATAGGAGAGCGGGGGTACGACGAGCAGTACTTC.

The chain links TRBV19 to TRBJ1-5; 12 nucleotides align to TRBD1. Trimming took 6 bases from V and 0 from J; bases not matched to a gene: 6. Germline V gives CDR1 LNHDA, CDR2 SQIVND (reference sequence). CDR3 length: 17 amino acids. Here the CDR3 DNA reads TGTGCCAGTAGGCCCGGGACAGGGGGCTTTAGCAATCAGCCCCAGCATTTT. Encoded protein: CASRPGTGGFSNQPQHF.

Sample share makes this clone medium-sized (0.01 to 0.1%). This chain connects TRBV7-6 to TRBJ2-2; 8 nucleotides align to TRBD2. The CDR3 extends over 16 amino acids. J was trimmed by 7 bases and V by 2 bases; bases with no gene match: 9. Per the germline V gene, CDR1 is SGHVS and CDR2 is FNYEAQ. The DNA of the CDR3 is TGTGCCAGCAGCTTAACCAGAGCGGGAGTCCTCGGGGAGCTGTTTTTT. Translation: CASSLTRAGVLGELFF.

The J gene is TRBJ2-7, the V gene TRBV5-1; D is possibly TRBD1 (6 bases). Germline V gene data show CDR1 as SGHRS and CDR2 as YFSETQ. The ends were cut back, 0 bases at V and 3 bases at J, with 10 bases in the middle. CDR3 length: 14 amino acids. In DNA form, the CDR3 reads TGCGCCAGCAGCTTGGGACAGGAACGCTACGAGCAGTACTTC. As protein: CASSLGQERYEQYF.

This chain connects TRBV27 to TRBJ2-1, with 9 bases identical to TRBD1. V was pared by 6 bases and J by 6 bases, with 6 bases of the junction left unmatched. Germline V lookup: CDR1 MNHEY, CDR2 SMNVEV (reference sequence). The CDR3 extends over 14 amino acids. CDR3 amino acids: CASSPGQGSNEQFF. In nucleotides, the CDR3 is TGTGCCAGCAGCCCGGGACAGGGCAGCAATGAGCAGTTCTTC.